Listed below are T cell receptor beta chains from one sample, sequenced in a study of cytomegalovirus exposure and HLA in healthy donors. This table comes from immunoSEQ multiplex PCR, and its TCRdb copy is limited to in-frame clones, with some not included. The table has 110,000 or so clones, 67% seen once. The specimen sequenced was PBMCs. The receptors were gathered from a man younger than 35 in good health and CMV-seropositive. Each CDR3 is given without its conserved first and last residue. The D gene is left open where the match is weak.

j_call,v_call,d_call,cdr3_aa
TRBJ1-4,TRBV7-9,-,ASSQTGFNEKLF
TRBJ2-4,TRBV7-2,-,ASSLVAGAKNIQY
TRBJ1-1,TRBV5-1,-,ASGAEMNTEAF
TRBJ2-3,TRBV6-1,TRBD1,ASSERGQGDTQY
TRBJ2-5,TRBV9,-,ASSVGNREETQY
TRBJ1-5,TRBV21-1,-,ASSMGARDSNQPQH
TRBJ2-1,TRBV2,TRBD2,ASSPGRVANEQF
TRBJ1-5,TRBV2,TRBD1,ASSEGQPNQPQH
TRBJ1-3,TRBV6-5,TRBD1,ASSYDTGAYGNTIY
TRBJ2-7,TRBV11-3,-,ASSLEQNYEQY
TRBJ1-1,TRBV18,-,ASSRQTNTEAF
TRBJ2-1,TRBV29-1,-,SVSTGQARQF
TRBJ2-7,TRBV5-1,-,ASSVSTGTYEQY
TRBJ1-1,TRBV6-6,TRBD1,ASRYGQGYTNTEAF
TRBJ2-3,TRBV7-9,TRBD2,ASSFSGGSDTQY
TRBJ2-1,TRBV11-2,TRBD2,ASSSRGGAGEQF
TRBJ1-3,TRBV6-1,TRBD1,ASRQGISGNTIY
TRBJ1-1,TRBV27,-,ASSFGEGITEAF
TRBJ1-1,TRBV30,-,AWARTAANTEAF
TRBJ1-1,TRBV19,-,ASSIGVGWSTEAF
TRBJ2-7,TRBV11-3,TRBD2,ASSYAGGYEQY
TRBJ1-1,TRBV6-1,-,ASSERGGWGYTEAF
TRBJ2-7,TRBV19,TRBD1,ASSPIPGQNYEQY
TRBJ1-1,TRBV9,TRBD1,ASSIGTEPSMNTEAF
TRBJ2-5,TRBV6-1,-,ASNGEIQETQY
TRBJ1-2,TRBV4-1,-,ASSPPPDGYYGYT
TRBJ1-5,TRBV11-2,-,ASSLTGTHQPQH
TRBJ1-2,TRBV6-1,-,ASVLGMEGYGYT
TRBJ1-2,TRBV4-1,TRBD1,ASSRGTGDIGGYT
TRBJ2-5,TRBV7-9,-,ASSLALAVQETQY
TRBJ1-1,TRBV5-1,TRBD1,ASSLSGGTEAF
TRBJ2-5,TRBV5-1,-,ASSYIGGQETQY
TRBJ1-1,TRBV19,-,ASSILGGKAF
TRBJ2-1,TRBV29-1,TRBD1,SVDYEGAEYNEQF
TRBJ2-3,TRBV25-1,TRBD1,ASSIMDRADTQY
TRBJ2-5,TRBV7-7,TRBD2,ASSSSGEIQETQY
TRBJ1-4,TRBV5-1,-,ASSLGATNEKLF
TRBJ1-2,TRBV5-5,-,ASSWTDTNYGYT
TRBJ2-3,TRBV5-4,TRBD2,ASRTSGGTDTQY
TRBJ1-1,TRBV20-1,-,STTGTEAF
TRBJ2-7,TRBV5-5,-,ASSLYGRDYEQY
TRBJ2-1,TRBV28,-,ASSRQGKYNEQF
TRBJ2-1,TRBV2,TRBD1,ASSLDRVDEQF
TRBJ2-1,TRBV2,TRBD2,ASSARTSGLRNEQF
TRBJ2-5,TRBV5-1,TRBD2,ASSTSGGTETQY